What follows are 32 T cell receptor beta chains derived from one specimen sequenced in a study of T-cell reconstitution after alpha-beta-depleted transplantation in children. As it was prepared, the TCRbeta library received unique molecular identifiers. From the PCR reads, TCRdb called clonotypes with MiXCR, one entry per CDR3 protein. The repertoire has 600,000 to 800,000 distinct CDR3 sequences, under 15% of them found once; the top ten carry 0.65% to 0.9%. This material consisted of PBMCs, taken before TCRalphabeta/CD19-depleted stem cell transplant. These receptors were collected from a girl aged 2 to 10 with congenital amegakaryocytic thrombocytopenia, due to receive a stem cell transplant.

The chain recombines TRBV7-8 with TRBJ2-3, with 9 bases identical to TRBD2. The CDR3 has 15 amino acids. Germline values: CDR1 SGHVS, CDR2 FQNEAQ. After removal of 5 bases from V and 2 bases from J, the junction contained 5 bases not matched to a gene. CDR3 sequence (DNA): TGTGCCAGCAGCCACGCTAGCGGGAACACAGATACGCAGTATTTT. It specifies CASSHASGNTDTQYF.

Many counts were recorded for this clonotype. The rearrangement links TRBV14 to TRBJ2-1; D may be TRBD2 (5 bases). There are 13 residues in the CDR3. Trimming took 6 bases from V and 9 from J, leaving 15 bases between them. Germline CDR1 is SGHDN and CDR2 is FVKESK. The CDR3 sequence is CASSPTRFSEQFF. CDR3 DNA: TGTGCCAGCAGTCCCACTAGATTCAGTGAGCAGTTCTTC. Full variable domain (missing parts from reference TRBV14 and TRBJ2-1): EAGVTQFPSHSVIEKGQTVTLRCDPISGHDNLYWYRRVMGKEIKFLLHFVKESKQDESGMPNNRFLAERTGGTYSTLKVQPAELEDSGVYFCASSPTRFSEQFFGPGTRLTVL.

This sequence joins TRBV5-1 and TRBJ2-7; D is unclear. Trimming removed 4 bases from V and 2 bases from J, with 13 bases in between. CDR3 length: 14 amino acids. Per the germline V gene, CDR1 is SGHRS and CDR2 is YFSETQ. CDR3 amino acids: CASSAQTGTYEQYF. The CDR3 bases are TGCGCCAGCAGCGCCCAAACTGGTACCTACGAGCAGTACTTC.

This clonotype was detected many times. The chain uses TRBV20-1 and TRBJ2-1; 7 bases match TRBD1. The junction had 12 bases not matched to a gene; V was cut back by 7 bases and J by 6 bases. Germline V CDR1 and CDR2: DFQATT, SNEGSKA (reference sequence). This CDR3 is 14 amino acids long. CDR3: CSVVRGGVGNEQFF. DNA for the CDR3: TGCAGTGTAGTGAGAGGGGGCGTGGGCAATGAGCAGTTCTTC.

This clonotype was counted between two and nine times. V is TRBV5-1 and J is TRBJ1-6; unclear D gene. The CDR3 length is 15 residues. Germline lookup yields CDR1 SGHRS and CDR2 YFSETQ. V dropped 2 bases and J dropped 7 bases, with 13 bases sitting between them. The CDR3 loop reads CASSLSASDNSPLHF. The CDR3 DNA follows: TGCGCCAGCAGCTTATCCGCCTCAGACAATTCACCCCTCCACTTT.

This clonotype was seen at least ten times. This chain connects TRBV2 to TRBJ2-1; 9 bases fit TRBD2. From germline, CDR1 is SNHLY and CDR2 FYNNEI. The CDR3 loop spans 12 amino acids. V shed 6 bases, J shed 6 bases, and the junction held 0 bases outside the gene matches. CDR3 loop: CASRTSGNEQFF. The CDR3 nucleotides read TGTGCCAGCAGGACTAGCGGCAATGAGCAGTTCTTC.

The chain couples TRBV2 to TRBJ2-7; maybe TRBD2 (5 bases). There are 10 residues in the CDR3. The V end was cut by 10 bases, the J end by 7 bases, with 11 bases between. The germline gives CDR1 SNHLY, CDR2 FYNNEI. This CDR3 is CATNPGEQYF. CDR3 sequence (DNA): TGTGCCACTAACCCGGGGGAGCAGTACTTC.

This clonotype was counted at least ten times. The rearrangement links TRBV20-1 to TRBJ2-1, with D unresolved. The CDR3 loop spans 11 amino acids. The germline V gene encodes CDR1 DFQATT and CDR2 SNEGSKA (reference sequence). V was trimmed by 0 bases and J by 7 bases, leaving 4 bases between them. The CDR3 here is CSAREGNEQFF. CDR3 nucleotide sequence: TGCAGTGCTAGAGAGGGTAATGAGCAGTTCTTC.

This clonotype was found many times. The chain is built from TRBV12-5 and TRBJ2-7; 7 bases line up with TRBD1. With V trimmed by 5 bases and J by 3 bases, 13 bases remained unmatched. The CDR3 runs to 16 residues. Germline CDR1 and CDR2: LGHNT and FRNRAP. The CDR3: CASGISGVGDSYEQYF. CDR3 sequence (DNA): TGTGCTAGTGGTATTTCCGGCGTAGGGGACAGCTACGAGCAGTACTTC.

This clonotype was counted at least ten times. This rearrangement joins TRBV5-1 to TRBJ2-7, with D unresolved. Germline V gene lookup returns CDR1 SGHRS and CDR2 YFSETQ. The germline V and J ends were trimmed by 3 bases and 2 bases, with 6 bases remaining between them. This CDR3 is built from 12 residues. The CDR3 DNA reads TGCGCCAGCAGCTACAGTACCTACGAGCAGTACTTC. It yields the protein CASSYSTYEQYF.

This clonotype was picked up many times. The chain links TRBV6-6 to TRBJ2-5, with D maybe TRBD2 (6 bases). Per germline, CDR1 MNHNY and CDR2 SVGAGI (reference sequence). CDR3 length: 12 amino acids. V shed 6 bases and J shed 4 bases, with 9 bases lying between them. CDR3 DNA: TGTGCCAGCAGGGAGGGAGGAGAGACCCAGTACTTC. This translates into CASREGGETQYF.

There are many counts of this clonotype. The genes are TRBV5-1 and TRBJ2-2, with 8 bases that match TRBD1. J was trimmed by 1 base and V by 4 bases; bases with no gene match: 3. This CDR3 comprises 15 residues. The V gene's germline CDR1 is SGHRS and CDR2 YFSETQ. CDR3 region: CASSLDRVNTGELFF. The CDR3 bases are TGCGCCAGCAGCCTGGACAGGGTGAACACCGGGGAGCTGTTTTTT.

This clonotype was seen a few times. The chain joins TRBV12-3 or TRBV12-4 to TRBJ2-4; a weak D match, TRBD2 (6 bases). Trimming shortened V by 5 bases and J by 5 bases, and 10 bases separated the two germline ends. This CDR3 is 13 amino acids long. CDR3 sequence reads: CASSRTNENIQYF. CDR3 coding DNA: TGTGCCAGCAGTCGGACTAATGAAAACATTCAGTACTTC.

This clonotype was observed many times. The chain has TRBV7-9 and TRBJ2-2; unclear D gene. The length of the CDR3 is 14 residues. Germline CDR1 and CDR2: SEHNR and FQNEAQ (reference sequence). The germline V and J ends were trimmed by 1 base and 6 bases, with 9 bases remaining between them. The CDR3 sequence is CASSLVSGSGELFF. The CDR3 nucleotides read TGTGCCAGCAGCTTAGTATCCGGGTCCGGGGAGCTGTTTTTT.

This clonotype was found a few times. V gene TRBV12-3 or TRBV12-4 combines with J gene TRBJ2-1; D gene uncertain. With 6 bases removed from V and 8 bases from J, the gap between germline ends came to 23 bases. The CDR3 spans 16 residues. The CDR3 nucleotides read TGTGCCAGCAGCCCCCCTCAGTTCGAGGCCATGTATGAGCAGTTCTTC. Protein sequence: CASSPPQFEAMYEQFF.

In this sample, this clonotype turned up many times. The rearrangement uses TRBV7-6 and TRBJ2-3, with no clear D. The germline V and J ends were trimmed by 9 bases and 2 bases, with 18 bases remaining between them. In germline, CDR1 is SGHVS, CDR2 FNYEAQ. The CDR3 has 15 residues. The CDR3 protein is CASVLWGGNTDTQYF. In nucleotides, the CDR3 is TGTGCCAGTGTTTTATGGGGTGGGAACACAGATACGCAGTATTTT.

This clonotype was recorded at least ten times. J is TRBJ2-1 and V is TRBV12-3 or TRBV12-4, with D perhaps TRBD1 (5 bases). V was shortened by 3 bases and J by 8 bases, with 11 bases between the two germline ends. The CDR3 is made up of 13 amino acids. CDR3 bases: TGTGCCAGCAGTTTCGGGCAGGGCTATGAGCAGTTCTTC. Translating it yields CASSFGQGYEQFF.

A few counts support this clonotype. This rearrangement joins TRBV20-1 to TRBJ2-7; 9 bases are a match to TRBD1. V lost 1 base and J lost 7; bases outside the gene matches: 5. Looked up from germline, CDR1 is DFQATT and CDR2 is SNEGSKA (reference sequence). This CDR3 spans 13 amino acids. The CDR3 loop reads CSARGLTGGEQYF. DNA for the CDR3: TGCAGTGCTAGAGGTCTGACAGGGGGGGAGCAGTACTTC.

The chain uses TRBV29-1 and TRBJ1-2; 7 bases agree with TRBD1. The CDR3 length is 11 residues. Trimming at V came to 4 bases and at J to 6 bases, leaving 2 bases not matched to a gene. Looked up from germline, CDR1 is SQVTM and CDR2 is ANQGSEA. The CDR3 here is CSVGGQDGYTF. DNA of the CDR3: TGCAGCGTTGGTGGACAGGATGGCTACACCTTC.

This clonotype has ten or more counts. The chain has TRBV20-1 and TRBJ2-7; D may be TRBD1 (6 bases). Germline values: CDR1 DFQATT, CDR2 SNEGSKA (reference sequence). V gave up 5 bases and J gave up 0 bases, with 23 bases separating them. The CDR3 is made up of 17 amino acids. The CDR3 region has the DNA TGCAGTGCTCTGGGGGTACGGGACAAAGGGGGCTCCTACGAGCAGTACTTC. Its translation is CSALGVRDKGGSYEQYF.

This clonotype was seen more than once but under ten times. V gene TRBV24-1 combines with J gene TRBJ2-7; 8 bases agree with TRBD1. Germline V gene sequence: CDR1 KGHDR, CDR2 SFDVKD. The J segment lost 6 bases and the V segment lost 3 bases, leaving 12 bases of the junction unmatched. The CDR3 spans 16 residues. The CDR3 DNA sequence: TGTGCCACCAGTGATCCGCGGGACAGGACGTCGGGCGAGCAGTACTTC. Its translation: CATSDPRDRTSGEQYF.

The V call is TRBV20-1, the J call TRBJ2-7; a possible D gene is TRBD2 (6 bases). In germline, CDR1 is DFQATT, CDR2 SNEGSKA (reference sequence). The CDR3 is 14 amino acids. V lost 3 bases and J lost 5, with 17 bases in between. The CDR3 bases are TGCAGTGCTAGTCTAGGGGCTAGCGTAAACGAGCAGTACTTC. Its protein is CSASLGASVNEQYF.

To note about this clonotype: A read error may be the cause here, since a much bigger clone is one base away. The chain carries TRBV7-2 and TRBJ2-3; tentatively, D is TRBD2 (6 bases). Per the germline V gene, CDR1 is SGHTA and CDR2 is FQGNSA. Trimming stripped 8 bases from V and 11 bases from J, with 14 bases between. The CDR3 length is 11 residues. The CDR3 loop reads CASGGAALQYF. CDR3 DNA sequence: TGTGCCAGCGGAGGGGCAGCTCTGCAGTATTTT.

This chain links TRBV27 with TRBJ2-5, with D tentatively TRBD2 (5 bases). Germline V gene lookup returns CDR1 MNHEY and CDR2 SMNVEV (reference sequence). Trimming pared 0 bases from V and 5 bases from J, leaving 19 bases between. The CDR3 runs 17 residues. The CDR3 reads CASSLSRSGSEWETQYF. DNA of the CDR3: TGTGCCAGCAGTTTATCCCGCAGCGGTAGTGAGTGGGAGACCCAGTACTTC.

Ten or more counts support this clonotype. CDR3 sequence (DNA): TGCAGTGCTAGCGGGGGTTGGGACACCCTTTATCAGCCCCAGCATTTT. Residues: CSASGGWDTLYQPQHF. This chain joins TRBV20-1 and TRBJ1-5, with a tentative D call TRBD1 (6 bases). Germline V gene sequence: CDR1 DFQATT, CDR2 SNEGSKA (reference sequence). The V and J ends lost 3 bases and 5 bases respectively, with 20 bases between them. CDR3 length equals 16 residues.

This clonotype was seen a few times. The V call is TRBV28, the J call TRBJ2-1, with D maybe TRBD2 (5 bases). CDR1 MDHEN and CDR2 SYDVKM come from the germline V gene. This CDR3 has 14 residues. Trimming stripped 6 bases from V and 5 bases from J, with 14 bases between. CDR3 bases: TGTGCCAGCAGCGACATCGGACTCAACAATGAGCAGTTCTTC. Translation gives CASSDIGLNNEQFF. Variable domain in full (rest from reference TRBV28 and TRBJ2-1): DVKVTQSSRYLVKRTGEKVFLECVQDMDHENMFWYRQDPGLGLRLIYFSYDVKMKEKGDIPEGYSVSREKKERFSLILESASTNQTSMYLCASSDIGLNNEQFFGPGTRLTVL.

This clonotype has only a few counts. CDR3 residues: CASSQVPGGGATSAFNEQFF. The CDR3 DNA reads as TGTGCCAGCAGCCAAGTCCCCGGGGGGGGTGCGACTAGTGCTTTCAATGAGCAGTTCTTC. The chain is built from TRBV4-2 and TRBJ2-1; 8 bases fit TRBD2. The V and J ends lost 1 base and 6 bases, in that order; junction bases with no gene match: 20. Germline CDR1 reads LGHNA; CDR2 reads YNFKEQ. There are 20 residues in the CDR3.

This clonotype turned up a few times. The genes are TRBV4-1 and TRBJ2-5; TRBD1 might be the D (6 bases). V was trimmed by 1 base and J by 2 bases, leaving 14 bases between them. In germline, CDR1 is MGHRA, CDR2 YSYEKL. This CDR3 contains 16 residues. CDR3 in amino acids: CASSQGFGTPQETQYF. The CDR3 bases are TGCGCCAGCAGCCAAGGATTCGGGACACCTCAAGAGACCCAGTACTTC.

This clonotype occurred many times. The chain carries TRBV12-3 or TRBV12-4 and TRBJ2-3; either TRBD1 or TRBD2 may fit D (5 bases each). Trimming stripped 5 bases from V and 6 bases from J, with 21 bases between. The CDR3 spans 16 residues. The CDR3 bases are TGTGCCAGCAGTCCACAGGCAGCGCCAACGGGGGATACGCAGTATTTT. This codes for CASSPQAAPTGDTQYF.

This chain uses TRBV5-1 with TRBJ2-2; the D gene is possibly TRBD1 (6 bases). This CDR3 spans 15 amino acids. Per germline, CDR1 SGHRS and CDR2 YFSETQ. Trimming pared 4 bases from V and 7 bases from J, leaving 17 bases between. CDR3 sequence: CASSGTQGMGGELFF. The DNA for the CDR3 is TGCGCCAGCAGCGGAACACAGGGAATGGGCGGGGAGCTGTTTTTT.

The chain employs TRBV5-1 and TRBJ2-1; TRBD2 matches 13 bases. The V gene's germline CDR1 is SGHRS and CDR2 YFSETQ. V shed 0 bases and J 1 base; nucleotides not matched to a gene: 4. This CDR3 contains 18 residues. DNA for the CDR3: TGCGCCAGCAGCTTGGCGGGACTAGCGGGATTTTCCTACAATGAGCAGTTCTTC. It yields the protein CASSLAGLAGFSYNEQFF. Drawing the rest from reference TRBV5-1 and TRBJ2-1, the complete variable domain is KAGVTQTPRYLIKTRGQQVTLSCSPISGHRSVSWYQQTPGQGLQFLFEYFSETQRNKGNFPGRFSGRQFSNSRSEMNVSTLELGDSALYLCASSLAGLAGFSYNEQFFGPGTRLTVL.

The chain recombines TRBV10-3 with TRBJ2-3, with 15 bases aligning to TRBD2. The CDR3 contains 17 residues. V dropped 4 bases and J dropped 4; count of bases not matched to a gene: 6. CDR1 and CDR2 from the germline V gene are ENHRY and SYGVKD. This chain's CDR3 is CAISGLGLAGGPDTQYF. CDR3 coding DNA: TGTGCCATCAGTGGGTTGGGACTAGCGGGAGGACCAGATACGCAGTATTTT.